One sample yielded the 8 T cell receptor beta chains listed below, sequenced in a study of T cells in localized non-small cell lung cancer. Only in-frame clones appear in the TCRdb table, and some are missing; sequencing was by immunoSEQ multiplex PCR. The repertoire holds approximately 140,000 clones, with more than 80% as singletons. Sample: peripheral blood, taken before any cancer treatment. These receptors were collected from a female donor at least 60 years old with stage I lung adenocarcinoma.

The CDR3 bases are TGTGCCTGGAGCCCAATCCGGGACCCCGCCTACGAGCAGTACTTC. Translation: CAWSPIRDPAYEQYF. V usage is TRBV30 and J usage is TRBJ2-7; D is possibly TRBD1 or TRBD2 (5 bases each). Trimming removed 3 bases at V and 2 bases at J, with 17 bases between. This CDR3 spans 15 amino acids. Germline V gene sequence: CDR1 GTSNPN, CDR2 SVGIG (reference sequence).

The chain combines TRBV4-1 with TRBJ1-4, with D possibly TRBD1 on 5 matching bases. From germline, CDR1 is MGHRA and CDR2 YSYEKL. This CDR3 comprises 16 residues. V was clipped by 0 bases and J by 0 bases, with 8 bases between them. CDR3 DNA: TGCGCCAGCAGCCAAGAGGGGGTTTCAACTAATGAAAAACTGTTTTTT. It codes for CASSQEGVSTNEKLFF.

The chain employs TRBV15 and TRBJ2-5, with 9 positions matching TRBD1. V was pared by 4 bases and J by 5 bases, with 11 bases of the junction left unmatched. There are 16 residues in the CDR3. CDR1 is LNHNV and CDR2 is YYDKDF in the germline V gene (reference sequence). This chain's CDR3 is CATSKTGTGRGETQYF. The CDR3 DNA reads TGTGCCACCAGCAAAACAGGGACAGGGCGTGGGGAGACCCAGTACTTC.

The chain couples TRBV11-2 to TRBJ2-5, with D possibly called TRBD1 or TRBD2 (5 bases each). V was clipped by 1 base and J by 2 bases, with 11 bases between them. This CDR3 is built from 15 residues. CDR1 is SGHAT, CDR2 FQNNGV, per germline. CDR3 region: CASSLGSGQQETQYF. The DNA of the CDR3 is TGTGCCAGCAGCTTAGGGTCGGGGCAGCAAGAGACCCAGTACTTC. Full variable domain (missing parts from reference TRBV11-2 and TRBJ2-5): EAGVAQSPRYKIIEKRQSVAFWCNPISGHATLYWYQQILGQGPKLLIQFQNNGVVDDSQLPKDRFSAERLKGVDSTLKIQPAKLEDSAVYLCASSLGSGQQETQYFGPGTRLLVL.

This sequence joins TRBV10-1 and TRBJ2-2, with TRBD2 matching 7 bases. Germline-derived CDR1 and CDR2 are WNHNN and SYGVQD (reference sequence). V gave up 6 bases and J gave up 2 bases; unmatched junction bases: 3. The CDR3 extends over 14 amino acids. The DNA of the CDR3 is TGCGCCAGCAGAGCGGGAACCAACACCGGGGAGCTGTTTTTT. Its protein is CASRAGTNTGELFF.

This clone rates as medium-sized. The chain has TRBV11-2 and TRBJ1-1; weak D call: TRBD1 (5 bases). This CDR3 has 16 residues. V lost 3 bases, J lost 0 bases, and 14 bases lay in between. Germline CDR1 reads SGHAT; CDR2 reads FQNNGV. The CDR3 DNA sequence: TGTGCCAGCAGCTTTGAGTTAAGGGGTTTGAACACTGAAGCTTTCTTT. Translation: CASSFELRGLNTEAFF.

The chain combines TRBV27 with TRBJ2-2; 12 bases line up with TRBD2. The CDR3 has 17 residues. Unmatched junction bases numbered 8, after V lost 5 bases and J lost 4 bases. Germline CDR1 MNHEY, CDR2 SMNVEV (reference sequence). CDR3: CASSQLGLAGPTGELFF. The CDR3 bases are TGTGCCAGCAGTCAACTCGGACTAGCGGGACCCACCGGGGAGCTGTTTTTT.

This clone came up a few times. The chain combines TRBV29-1 with TRBJ2-3, with TRBD1 as a possible D gene (6 bases). This CDR3 has 12 residues. V lost 6 bases, J lost 5 bases, and 12 bases lay in between. Germline V gene sequence: CDR1 SQVTM, CDR2 ANQGSEA. CDR3: CSVLQGQDTQYF. The CDR3 DNA reads TGCAGCGTCCTACAGGGCCAAGATACGCAGTATTTT.